This TCR beta chain is drawn from a study of cytomegalovirus exposure and HLA in healthy donors. Looked up from germline, CDR1 is GTSNPN and CDR2 is SVGIG (reference sequence). After removal of 2 bases from V and 4 bases from J, the junction contained 11 bases not matched to a gene. This CDR3 has 15 amino acids. The study ran its PCR with 60 Vbeta and 13 Jbeta primers. Produced via immunoSEQ multiplex PCR; TCRdb's table is partial and in-frame only. This table lists about 150,000 clones. Remarks on this clone: The antigen is unknown.

Study results and limitations: With later analysis, a missense DCLRE1C variant became linked to TCR beta V- and J-gene trimming. The authors confirmed in vitro that a few CMV-associated chains were specific for CMV antigens.

This rearrangement joins TRBV30 to TRBJ2-7; 7 bases are shared with TRBD1. Sequenced sample: PBMCs. The TCR originated in a woman aged 45-65 years in good health and CMV-seronegative. The CDR3 region is CAWSPLGGPRYEQYF. The CDR3 DNA reads TGTGCCTGGAGTCCCCTAGGGGGCCCTCGGTACGAGCAGTACTTC. The entire variable domain, with the rest obtained from reference TRBV30 and TRBJ2-7, is as follows: SQTIHQWPATLVQPVGSPLSLECTVEGTSNPNLYWYRQAAGRGLQLLFYSVGIGQISSEVPQNLSASRPQDRQFILSSKKLLLSDSGFYLCAWSPLGGPRYEQYFGPGTRLTVT.